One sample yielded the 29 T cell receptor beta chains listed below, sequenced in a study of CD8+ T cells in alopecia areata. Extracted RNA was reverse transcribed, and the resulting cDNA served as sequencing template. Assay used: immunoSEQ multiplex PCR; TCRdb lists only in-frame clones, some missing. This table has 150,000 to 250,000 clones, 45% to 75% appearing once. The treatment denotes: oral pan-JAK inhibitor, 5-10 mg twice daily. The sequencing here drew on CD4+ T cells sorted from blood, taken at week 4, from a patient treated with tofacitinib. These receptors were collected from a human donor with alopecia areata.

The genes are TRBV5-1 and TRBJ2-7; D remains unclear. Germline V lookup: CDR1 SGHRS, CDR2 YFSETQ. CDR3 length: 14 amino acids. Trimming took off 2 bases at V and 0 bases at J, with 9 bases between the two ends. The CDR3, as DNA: TGCGCCAGCAGCTTCGACACAGACTCCTACGAGCAGTACTTC. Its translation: CASSFDTDSYEQYF.

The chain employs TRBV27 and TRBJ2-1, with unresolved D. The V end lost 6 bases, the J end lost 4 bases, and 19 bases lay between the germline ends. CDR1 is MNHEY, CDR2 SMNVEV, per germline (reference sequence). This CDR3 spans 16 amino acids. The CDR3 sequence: CASRSLMAVTYNEQFF. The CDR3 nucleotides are TGTGCCAGCAGATCTTTAATGGCAGTAACTTACAATGAGCAGTTCTTC.

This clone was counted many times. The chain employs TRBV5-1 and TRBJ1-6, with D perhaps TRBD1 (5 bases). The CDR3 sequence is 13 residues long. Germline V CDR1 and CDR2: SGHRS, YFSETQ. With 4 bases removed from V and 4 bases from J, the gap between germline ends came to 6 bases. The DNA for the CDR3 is TGCGCCAGCAGCGACAGTTATAATTCACCCCTCCACTTT. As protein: CASSDSYNSPLHF.

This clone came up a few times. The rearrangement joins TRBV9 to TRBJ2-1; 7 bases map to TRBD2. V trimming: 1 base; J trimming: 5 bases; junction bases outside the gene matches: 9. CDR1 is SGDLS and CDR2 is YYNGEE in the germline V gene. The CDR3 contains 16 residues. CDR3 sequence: CASSVLWGGGNNEQFF. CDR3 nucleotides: TGTGCCAGCAGCGTATTATGGGGCGGGGGAAACAATGAGCAGTTCTTC.

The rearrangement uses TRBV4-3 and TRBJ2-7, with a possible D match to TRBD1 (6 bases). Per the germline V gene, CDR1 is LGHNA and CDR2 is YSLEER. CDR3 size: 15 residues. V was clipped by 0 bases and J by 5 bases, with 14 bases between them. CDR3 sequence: CASSQDGNRAHEQYF. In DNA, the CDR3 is TGCGCCAGCAGCCAAGACGGGAACAGGGCCCACGAGCAGTACTTC.

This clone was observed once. The CDR3 coding sequence is TGTGCCAGCAGCGAAACGGGCAAGAGCACAGATACGCAGTATTTT. Amino acid sequence: CASSETGKSTDTQYF. The chain links TRBV9 to TRBJ2-3; no definite D call. The V gene lost 3 bases and the J gene lost 0 bases, with 11 bases spanning the gap. Germline assignment: CDR1 SGDLS and CDR2 YYNGEE. The CDR3 sequence is 15 residues long.

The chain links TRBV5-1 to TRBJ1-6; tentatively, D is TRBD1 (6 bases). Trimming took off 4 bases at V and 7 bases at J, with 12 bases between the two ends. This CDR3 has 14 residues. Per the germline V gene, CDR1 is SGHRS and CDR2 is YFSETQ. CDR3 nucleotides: TGCGCCAGCAGCGAGGGGACACAGAATTCACCCCTCCACTTT. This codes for CASSEGTQNSPLHF.

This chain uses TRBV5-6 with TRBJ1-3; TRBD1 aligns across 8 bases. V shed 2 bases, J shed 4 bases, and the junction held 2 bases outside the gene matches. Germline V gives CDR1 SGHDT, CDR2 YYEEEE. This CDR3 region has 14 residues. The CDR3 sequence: CASSFRQGGNTIYF. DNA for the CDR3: TGTGCCAGCAGCTTCAGACAGGGGGGAAACACCATATATTTT.

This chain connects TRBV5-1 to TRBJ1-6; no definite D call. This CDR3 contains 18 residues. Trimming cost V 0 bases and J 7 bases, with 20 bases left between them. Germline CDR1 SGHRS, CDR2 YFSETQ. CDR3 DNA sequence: TGCGCCAGCAGCTTGGGCCCCGGGAGACGGAGCAGGAATTCACCCCTCCACTTT. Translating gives CASSLGPGRRSRNSPLHF.

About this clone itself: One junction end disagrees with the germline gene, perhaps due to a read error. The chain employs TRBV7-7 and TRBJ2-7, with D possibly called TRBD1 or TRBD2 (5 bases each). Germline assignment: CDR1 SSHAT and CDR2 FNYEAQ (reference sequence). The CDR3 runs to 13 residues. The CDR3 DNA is TGTGCTAGCAGCCTACGGGACGGCTACGAGCAGTACTTC. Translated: CASSLRDGYEQYF.

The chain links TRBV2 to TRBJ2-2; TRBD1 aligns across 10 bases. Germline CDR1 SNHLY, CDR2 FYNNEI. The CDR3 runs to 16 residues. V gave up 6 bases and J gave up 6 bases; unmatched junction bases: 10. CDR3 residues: CASRPGTGAVSGELFF. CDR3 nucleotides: TGTGCCAGCAGGCCCGGGACAGGGGCGGTTTCCGGGGAGCTGTTTTTT.

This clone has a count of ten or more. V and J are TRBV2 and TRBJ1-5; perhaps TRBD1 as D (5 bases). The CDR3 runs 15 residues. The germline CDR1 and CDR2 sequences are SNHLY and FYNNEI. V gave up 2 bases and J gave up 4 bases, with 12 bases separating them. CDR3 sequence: CASSETRAGNQPQHF. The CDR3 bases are TGTGCCAGCAGTGAAACCAGGGCGGGTAATCAGCCCCAGCATTTT.

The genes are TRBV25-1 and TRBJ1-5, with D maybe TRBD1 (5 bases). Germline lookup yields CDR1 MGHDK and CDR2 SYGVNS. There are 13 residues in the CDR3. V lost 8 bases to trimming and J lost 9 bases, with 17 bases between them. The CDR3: CASPLGGYRPQHF. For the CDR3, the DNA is TGTGCCAGCCCCCTCGGGGGGTATCGGCCCCAGCATTTT.

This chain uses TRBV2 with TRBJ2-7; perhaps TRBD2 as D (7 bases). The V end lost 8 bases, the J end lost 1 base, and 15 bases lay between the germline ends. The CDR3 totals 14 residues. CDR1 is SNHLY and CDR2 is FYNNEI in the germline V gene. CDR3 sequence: CASGGARSSYEQYF. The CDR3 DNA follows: TGTGCCAGCGGGGGGGCGAGGAGTTCCTACGAGCAGTACTTC.

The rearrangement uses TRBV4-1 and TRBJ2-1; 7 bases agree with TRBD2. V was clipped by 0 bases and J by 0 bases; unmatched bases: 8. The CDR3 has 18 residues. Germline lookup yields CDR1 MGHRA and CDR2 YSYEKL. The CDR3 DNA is TGCGCCAGCAGCCAAGAGGCCAGCGGGGCCTCCTCCTACAATGAGCAGTTCTTC. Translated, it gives CASSQEASGASSYNEQFF.

The CDR3 sequence is CASSSTPVNYGYTF. CDR3 sequence (DNA): TGTGCCAGCAGTTCCACACCGGTGAACTATGGCTACACCTTC. This chain uses TRBV7-9 with TRBJ1-2; D not resolved. In germline, CDR1 is SEHNR, CDR2 FQNEAQ (reference sequence). The CDR3 has 14 amino acids. The germline V and J ends were trimmed by 6 bases and 2 bases, with 13 bases remaining between them.

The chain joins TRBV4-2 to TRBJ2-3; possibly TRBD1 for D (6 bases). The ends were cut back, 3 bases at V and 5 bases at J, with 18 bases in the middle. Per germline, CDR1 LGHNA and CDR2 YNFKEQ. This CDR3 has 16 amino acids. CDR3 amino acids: CASSQGRQARGDTQYF. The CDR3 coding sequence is TGTGCCAGCAGCCAGGGACGACAGGCCCGGGGAGATACGCAGTATTTT.

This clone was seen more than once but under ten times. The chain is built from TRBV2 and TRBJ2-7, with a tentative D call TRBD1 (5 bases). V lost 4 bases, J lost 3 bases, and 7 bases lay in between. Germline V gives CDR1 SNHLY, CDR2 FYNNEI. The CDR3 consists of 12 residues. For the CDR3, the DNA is TGTGCCAGCAGTGGGGGCCTCTACGAGCAGTACTTC. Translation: CASSGGLYEQYF.

Here the CDR3 reads CASQGQSTDTQYF. The CDR3 nucleotides read TGTGCCTCACAGGGACAAAGCACAGATACGCAGTATTTT. The chain has TRBV30 and TRBJ2-3; D possibly corresponds to TRBD1 (6 bases). Trimming took off 7 bases at V and 0 bases at J, with 11 bases between the two ends. Germline lookup yields CDR1 GTSNPN and CDR2 SVGIG (reference sequence). The CDR3 is 13 amino acids.

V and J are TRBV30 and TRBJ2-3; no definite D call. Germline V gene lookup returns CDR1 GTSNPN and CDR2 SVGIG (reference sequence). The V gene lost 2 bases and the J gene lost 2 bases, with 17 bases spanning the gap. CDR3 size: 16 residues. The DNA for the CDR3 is TGTGCCTGGAGTCGCGCACCCGACGATATCACAGATACGCAGTATTTT. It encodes CAWSRAPDDITDTQYF. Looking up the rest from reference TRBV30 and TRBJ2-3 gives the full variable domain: SQTIHQWPATLVQPVGSPLSLECTVEGTSNPNLYWYRQAAGRGLQLLFYSVGIGQISSEVPQNLSASRPQDRQFILSSKKLLLSDSGFYLCAWSRAPDDITDTQYFGPGTRLTVL.

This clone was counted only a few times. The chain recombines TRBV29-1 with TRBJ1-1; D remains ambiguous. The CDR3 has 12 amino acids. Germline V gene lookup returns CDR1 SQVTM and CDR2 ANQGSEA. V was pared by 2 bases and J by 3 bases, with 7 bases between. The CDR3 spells CSVESFHTEAFF. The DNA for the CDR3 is TGCAGCGTTGAATCCTTCCACACTGAAGCTTTCTTT.

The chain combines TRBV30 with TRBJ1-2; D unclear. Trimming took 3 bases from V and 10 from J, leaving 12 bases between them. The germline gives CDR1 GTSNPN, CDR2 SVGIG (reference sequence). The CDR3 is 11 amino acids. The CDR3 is CAWRGQLNYTF. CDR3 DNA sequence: TGTGCCTGGAGAGGGCAACTCAACTACACCTTC.

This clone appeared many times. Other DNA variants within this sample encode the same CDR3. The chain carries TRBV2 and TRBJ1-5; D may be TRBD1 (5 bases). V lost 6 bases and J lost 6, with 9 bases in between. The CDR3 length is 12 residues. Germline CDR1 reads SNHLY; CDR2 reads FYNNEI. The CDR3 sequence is CASRGEGQPQHF. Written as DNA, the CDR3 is TGTGCCAGCAGAGGGGAGGGTCAGCCCCAGCATTTT.

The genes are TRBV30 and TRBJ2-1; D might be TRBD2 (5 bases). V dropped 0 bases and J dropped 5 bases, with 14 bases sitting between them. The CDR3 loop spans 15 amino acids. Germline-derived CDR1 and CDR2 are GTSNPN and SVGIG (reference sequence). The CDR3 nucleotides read TGTGCCTGGAGTGTAATGTCCGAGGGTCACAATGAGCAGTTCTTC. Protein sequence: CAWSVMSEGHNEQFF.

The CDR3, as DNA: TGTGCCAGCACCATCCGGACCAGCGGTAATTCACCCCTCCACTTT. This sequence encodes CASTIRTSGNSPLHF. The chain has TRBV6-6 and TRBJ1-6; D is uncertain. Trimming took off 7 bases at V and 6 bases at J, with 16 bases between the two ends. Per germline, CDR1 MNHNY and CDR2 SVGAGI (reference sequence). The CDR3 consists of 15 residues.

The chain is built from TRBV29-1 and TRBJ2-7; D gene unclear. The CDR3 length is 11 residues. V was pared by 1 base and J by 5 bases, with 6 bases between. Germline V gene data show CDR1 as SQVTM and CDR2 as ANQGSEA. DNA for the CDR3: TGCAGCGTTGAAGCCGGCGACGAGCAGTACTTC. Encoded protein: CSVEAGDEQYF.

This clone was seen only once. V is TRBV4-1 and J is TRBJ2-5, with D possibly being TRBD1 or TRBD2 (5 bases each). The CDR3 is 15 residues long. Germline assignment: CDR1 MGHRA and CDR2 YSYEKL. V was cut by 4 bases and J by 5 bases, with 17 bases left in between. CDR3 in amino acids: CASSPGAHWQETQYF. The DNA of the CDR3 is TGCGCCAGCAGCCCCGGGGCGCATTGGCAGGAGACCCAGTACTTC.

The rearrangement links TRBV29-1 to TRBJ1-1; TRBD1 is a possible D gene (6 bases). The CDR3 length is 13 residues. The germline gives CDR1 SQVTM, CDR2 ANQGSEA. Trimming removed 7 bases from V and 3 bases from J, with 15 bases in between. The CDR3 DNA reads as TGCAGCGGTGGGGGGCATAGGGACACTGAAGCTTTCTTT. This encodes CSGGGHRDTEAFF.

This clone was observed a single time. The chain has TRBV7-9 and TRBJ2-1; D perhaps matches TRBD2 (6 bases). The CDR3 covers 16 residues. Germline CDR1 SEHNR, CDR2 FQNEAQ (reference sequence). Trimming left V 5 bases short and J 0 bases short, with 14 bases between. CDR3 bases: TGTGCCAGCAGCCCGCGCCGGGGGATCTCCTACAATGAGCAGTTCTTC. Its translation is CASSPRRGISYNEQFF. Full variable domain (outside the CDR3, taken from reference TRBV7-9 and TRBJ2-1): DTGVSQNPRHKITKRGQNVTFRCDPISEHNRLYWYRQTLGQGPEFLTYFQNEAQLEKSRLLSDRFSAERPKGSFSTLEIQRTEQGDSAMYLCASSPRRGISYNEQFFGPGTRLTVL.